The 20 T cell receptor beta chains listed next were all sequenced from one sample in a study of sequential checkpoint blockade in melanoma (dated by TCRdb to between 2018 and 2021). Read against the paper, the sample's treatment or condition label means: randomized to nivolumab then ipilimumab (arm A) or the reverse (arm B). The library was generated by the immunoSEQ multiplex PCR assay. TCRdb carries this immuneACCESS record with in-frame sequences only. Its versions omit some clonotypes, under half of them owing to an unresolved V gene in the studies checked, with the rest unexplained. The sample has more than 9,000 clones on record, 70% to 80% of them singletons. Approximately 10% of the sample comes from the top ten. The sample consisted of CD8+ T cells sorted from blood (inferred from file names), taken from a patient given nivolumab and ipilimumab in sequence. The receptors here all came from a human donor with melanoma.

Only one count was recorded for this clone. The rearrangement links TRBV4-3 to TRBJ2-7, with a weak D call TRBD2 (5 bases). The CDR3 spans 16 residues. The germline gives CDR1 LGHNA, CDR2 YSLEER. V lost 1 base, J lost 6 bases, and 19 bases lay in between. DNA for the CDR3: TGCGCCAGCAGCCAAGCACGTGGACTCAATGCTGGCGAGCAGTACTTC. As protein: CASSQARGLNAGEQYF.

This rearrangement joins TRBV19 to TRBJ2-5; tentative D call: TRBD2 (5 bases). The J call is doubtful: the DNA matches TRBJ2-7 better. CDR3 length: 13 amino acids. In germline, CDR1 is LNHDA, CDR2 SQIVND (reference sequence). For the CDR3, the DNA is TGTGCCAGTAGTATATCGGGGTCCCACGAGCAGTACTTC. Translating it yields CASSISGSHEQYF.

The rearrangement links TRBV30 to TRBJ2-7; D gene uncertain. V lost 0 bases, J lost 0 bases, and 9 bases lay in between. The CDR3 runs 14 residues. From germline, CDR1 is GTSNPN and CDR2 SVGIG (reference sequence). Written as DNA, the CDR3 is TGTGCCTGGAGTGTGGGCGAACTCTCCTACGAGCAGTACTTC. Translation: CAWSVGELSYEQYF.

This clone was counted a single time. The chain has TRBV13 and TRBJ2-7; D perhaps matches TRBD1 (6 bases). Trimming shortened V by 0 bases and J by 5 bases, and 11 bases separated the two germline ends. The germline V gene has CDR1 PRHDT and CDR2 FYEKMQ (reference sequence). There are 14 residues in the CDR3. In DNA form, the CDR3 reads TGTGCCAGCAGCTTAGGGCAGGGGTTGGACGAGCAGTACTTC. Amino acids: CASSLGQGLDEQYF.

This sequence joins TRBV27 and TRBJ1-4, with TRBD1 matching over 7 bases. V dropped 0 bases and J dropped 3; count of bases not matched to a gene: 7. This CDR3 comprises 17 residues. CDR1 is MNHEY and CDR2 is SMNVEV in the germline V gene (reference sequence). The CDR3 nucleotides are TGTGCCAGCAGTTTATCGAAGACAGGGAGAGCTAATGAAAAACTGTTTTTT. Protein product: CASSLSKTGRANEKLFF.

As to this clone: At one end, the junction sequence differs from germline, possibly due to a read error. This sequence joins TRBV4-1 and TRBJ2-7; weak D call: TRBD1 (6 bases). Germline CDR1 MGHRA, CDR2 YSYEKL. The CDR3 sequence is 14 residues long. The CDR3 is CVSSHEQGYYEQYF. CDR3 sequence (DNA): TGCGTCAGCAGCCATGAACAGGGTTACTACGAGCAGTACTTC.

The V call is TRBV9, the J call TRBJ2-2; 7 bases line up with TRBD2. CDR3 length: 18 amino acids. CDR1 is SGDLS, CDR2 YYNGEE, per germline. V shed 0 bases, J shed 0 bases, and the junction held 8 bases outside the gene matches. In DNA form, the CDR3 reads TGTGCCAGCAGCGTAGAAAGGGACTACGCGACGAACACCGGGGAGCTGTTTTTT. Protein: CASSVERDYATNTGELFF.

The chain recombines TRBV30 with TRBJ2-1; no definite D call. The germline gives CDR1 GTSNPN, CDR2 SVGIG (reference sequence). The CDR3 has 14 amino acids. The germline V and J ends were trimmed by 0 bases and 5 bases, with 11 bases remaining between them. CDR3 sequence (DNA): TGTGCCTGGAGTGTAGCGAGGATCAACAATGAGCAGTTCTTC. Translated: CAWSVARINNEQFF.

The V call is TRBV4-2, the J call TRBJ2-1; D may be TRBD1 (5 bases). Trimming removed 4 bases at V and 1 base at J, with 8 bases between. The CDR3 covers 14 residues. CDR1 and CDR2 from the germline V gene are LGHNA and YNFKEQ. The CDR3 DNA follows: TGTGCCAGCAGCCCCAGGGTGTCCTACAATGAGCAGTTCTTC. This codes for CASSPRVSYNEQFF.

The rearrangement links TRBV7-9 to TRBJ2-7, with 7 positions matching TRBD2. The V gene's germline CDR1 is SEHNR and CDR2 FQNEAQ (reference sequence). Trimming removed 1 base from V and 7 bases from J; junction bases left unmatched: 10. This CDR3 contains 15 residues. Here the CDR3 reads CASSLGGGRVGEQYF. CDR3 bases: TGTGCCAGCAGCTTAGGAGGAGGGAGGGTAGGTGAGCAGTACTTC.

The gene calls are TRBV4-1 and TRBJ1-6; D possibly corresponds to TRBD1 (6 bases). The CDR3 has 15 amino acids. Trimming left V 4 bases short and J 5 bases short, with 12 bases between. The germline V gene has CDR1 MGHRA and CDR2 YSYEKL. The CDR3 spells CASSPWTDNNSPLHF. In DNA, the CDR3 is TGCGCCAGCAGCCCATGGACAGATAATAATTCACCCCTCCACTTT.

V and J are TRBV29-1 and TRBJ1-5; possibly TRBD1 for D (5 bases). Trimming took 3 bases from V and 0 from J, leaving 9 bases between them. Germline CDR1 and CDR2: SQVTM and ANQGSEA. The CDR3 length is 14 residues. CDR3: CSVEGGDSNQPQHF. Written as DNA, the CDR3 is TGCAGCGTTGAGGGGGGGGATAGCAATCAGCCCCAGCATTTT.

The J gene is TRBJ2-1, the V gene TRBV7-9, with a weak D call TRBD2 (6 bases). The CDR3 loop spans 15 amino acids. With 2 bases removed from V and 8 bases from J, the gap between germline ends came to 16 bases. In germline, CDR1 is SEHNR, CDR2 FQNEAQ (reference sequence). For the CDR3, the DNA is TGTGCCAGCAGCTTATCGGGGCGGGGTCGCGATGAGCAGTTCTTC. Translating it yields CASSLSGRGRDEQFF. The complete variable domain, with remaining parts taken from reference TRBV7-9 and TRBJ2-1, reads DTGVSQNPRHKITKRGQNVTFRCDPISEHNRLYWYRQTLGQGPEFLTYFQNEAQLEKSRLLSDRFSAERPKGSFSTLEIQRTEQGDSAMYLCASSLSGRGRDEQFFGPGTRLTVL.

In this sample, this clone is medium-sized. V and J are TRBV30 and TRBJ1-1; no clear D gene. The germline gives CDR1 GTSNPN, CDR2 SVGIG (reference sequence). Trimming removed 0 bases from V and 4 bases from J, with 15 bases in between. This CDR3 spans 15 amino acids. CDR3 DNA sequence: TGTGCCTGGAGTGTACGAGAAGACTCGGGCACTGAAGCTTTCTTT. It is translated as CAWSVREDSGTEAFF.

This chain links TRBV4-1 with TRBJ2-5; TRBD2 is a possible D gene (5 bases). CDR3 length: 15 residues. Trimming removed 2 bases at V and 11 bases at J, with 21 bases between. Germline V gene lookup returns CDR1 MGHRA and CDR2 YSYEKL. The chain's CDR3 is CASSQTGGPIGEQYF. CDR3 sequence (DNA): TGCGCCAGCAGCCAAACGGGCGGACCTATTGGGGAGCAGTACTTC.

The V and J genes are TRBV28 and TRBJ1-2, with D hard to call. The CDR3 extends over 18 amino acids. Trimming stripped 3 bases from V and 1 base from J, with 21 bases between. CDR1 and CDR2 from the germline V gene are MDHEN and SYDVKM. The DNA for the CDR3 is TGTGCCAGCAGTTTCCCCCTGGGCTGGACTTCCTTTAACTATGGCTACACCTTC. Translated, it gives CASSFPLGWTSFNYGYTF.

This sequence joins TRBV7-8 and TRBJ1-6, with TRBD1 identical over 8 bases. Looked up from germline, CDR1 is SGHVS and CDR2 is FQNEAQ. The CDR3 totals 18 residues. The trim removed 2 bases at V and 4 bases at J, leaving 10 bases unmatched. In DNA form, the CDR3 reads TGTGCCAGCAGCTTAACAAACCCCCAGGGGGCGTATAATTCACCCCTCCACTTT. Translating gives CASSLTNPQGAYNSPLHF.

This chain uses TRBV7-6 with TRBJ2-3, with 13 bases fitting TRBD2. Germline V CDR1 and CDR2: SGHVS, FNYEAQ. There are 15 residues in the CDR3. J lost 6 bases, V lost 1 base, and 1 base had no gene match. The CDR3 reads CASSLGTSGSDTQYF. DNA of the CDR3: TGTGCCAGCAGCTTAGGGACTAGCGGGAGTGATACGCAGTATTTT.

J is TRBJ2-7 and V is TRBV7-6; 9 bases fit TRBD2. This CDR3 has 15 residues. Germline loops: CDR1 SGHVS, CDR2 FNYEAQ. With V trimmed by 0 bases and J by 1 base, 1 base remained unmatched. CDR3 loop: CASSLAREGSYEQYF. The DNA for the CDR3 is TGTGCCAGCAGCTTAGCGCGGGAGGGATCCTACGAGCAGTACTTC.

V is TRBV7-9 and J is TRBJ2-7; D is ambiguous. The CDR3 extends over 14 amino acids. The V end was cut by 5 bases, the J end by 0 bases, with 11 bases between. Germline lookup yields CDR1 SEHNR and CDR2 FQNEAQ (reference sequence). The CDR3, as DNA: TGTGCCAGCAGCCGCCCCGGTGACTCCTACGAGCAGTACTTC. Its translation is CASSRPGDSYEQYF.